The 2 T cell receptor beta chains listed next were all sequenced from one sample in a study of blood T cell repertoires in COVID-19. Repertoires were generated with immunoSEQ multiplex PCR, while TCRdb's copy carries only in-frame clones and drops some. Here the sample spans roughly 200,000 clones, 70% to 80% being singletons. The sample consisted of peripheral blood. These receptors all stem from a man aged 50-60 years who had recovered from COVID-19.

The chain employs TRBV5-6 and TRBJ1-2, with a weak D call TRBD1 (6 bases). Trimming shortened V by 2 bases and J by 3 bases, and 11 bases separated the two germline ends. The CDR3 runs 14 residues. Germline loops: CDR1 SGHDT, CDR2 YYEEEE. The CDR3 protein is CASSFQGSDYGYTF. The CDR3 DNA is TGTGCCAGCAGCTTTCAGGGGTCGGACTATGGCTACACCTTC. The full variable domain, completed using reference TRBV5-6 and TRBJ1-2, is DAGVTQSPTHLIKTRGQQVTLRCSPKSGHDTVSWYQQALGQGPQFIFQYYEEEERQRGNFPDRFSGHQFPNYSSELNVNALLLGDSALYLCASSFQGSDYGYTFGSGTRLTVV.

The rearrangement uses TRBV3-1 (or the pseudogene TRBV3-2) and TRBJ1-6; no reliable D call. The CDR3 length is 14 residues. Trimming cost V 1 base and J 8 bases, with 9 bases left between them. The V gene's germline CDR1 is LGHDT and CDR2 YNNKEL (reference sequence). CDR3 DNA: TGTGCCAGCAGCCAAGTCCTTAATGATTCACCCCTCCACTTT. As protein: CASSQVLNDSPLHF.